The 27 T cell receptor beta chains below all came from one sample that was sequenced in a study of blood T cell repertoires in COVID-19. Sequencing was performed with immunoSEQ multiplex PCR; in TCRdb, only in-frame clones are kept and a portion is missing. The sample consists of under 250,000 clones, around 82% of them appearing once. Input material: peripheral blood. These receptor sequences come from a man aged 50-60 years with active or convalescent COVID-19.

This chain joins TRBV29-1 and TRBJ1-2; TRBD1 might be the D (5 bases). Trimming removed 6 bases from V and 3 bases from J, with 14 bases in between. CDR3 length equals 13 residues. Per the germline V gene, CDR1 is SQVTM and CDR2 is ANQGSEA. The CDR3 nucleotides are TGCAGCGTGGCTGAGGGGACTGACTATGGCTACACCTTC. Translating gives CSVAEGTDYGYTF.

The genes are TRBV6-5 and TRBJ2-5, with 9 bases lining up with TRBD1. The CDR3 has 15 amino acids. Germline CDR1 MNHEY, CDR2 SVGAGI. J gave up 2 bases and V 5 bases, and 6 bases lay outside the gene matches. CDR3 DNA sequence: TGTGCCAGCAGTAGCCGGGACAGGGAGCAAGAGACCCAGTACTTC. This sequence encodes CASSSRDREQETQYF.

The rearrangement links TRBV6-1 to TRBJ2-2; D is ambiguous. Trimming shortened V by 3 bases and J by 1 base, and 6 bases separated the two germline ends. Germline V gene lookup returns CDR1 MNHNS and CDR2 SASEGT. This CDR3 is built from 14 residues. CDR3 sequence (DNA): TGTGCCAGCAGTGAGGGCCAGAACACCGGGGAGCTGTTTTTT. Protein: CASSEGQNTGELFF.

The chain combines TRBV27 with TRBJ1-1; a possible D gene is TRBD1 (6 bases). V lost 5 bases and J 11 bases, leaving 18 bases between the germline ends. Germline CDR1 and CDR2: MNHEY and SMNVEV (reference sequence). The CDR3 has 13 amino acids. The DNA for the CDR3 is TGTGCCAGCAGTCCTACGCTACAGGGCACGGCTTTCTTT. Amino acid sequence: CASSPTLQGTAFF.

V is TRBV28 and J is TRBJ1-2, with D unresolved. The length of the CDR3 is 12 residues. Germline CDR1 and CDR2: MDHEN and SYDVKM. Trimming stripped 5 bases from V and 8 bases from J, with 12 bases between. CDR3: CASSLSLRGYTF. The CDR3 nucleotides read TGTGCCAGCAGTCTAAGTTTGAGGGGCTACACCTTC.

The DNA for the CDR3 is TGTGCCAGCAGTTCCGTCCCAGATACGCAGTATTTT. Its protein product is CASSSVPDTQYF. This chain connects TRBV28 to TRBJ2-3; D uncertain. V lost 4 bases and J lost 4, with 6 bases in between. From germline, CDR1 is MDHEN and CDR2 SYDVKM. The CDR3 runs to 12 residues.

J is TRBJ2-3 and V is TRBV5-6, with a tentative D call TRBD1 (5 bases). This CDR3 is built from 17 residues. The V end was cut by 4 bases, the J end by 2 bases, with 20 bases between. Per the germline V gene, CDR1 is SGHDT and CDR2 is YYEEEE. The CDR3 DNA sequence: TGTGCCAGCAGCCCTCGGCTAAGGACATCCCTCACAGATACGCAGTATTTT. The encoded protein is CASSPRLRTSLTDTQYF. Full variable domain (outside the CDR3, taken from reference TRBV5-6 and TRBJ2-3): DAGVTQSPTHLIKTRGQQVTLRCSPKSGHDTVSWYQQALGQGPQFIFQYYEEEERQRGNFPDRFSGHQFPNYSSELNVNALLLGDSALYLCASSPRLRTSLTDTQYFGPGTRLTVL.

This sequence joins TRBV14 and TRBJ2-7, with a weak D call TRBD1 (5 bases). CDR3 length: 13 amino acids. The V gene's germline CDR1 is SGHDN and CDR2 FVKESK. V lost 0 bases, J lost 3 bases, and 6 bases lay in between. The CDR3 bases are TGTGCCAGCAGCCAAGAGGGGCACTACGAGCAGTACTTC. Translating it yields CASSQEGHYEQYF.

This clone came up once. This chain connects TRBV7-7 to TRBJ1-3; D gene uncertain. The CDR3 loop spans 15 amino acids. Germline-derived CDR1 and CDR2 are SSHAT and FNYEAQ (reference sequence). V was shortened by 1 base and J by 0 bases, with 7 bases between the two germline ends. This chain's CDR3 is CASSLGRDSGNTIYF. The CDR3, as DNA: TGTGCCAGCAGCTTAGGGAGGGACTCTGGAAACACCATATATTTT.

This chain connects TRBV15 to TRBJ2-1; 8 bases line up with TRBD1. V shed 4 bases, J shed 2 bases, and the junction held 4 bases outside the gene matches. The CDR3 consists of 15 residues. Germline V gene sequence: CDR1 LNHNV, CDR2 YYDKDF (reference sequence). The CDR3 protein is CATSKQGDPYNEQFF. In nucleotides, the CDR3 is TGTGCCACCAGCAAACAGGGGGATCCCTACAATGAGCAGTTCTTC.

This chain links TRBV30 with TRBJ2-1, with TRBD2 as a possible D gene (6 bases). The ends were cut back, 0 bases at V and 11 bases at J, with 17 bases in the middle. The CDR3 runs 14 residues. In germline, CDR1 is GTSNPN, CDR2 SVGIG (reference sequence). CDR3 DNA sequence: TGTGCCTGGAGTGTACGGGGGTTGGGGACCCAGCAGTTCTTC. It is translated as CAWSVRGLGTQQFF.

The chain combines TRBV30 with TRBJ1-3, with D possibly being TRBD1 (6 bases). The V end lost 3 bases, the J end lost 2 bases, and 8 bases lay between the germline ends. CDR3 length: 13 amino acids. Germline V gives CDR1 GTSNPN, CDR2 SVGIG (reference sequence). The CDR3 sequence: CAWSRGAGNTIYF. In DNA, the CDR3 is TGTGCCTGGAGCAGGGGTGCTGGAAACACCATATATTTT. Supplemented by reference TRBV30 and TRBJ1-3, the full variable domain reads SQTIHQWPATLVQPVGSPLSLECTVEGTSNPNLYWYRQAAGRGLQLLFYSVGIGQISSEVPQNLSASRPQDRQFILSSKKLLLSDSGFYLCAWSRGAGNTIYFGEGSWLTVV.

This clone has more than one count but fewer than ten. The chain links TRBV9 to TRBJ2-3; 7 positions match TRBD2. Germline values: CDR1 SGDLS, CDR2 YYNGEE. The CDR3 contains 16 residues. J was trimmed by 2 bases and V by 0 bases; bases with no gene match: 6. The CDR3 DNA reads TGTGCCAGCAGCGTAGCTGGCGGGGGACCCACAGATACGCAGTATTTT. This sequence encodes CASSVAGGGPTDTQYF.

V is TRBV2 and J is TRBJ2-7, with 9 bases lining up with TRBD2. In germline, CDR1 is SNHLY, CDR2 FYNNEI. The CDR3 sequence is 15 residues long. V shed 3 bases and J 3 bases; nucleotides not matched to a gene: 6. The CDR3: CASSESAGGLYEQYF. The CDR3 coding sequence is TGTGCCAGCAGTGAGTCAGCGGGGGGACTCTACGAGCAGTACTTC.

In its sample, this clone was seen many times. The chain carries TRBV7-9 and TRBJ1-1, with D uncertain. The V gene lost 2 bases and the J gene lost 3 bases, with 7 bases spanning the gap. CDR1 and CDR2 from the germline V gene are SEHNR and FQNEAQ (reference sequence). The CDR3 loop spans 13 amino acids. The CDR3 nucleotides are TGTGCCAGCAGCTTAATCGGGGACACTGAAGCTTTCTTT. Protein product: CASSLIGDTEAFF.

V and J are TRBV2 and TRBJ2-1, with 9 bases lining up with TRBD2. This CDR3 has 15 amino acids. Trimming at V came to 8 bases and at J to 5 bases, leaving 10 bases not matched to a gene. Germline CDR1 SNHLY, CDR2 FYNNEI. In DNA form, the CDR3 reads TGTGCCAGCGGGCGGGAAGCGGGGGGTGACAATGAGCAGTTCTTC. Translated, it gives CASGREAGGDNEQFF.

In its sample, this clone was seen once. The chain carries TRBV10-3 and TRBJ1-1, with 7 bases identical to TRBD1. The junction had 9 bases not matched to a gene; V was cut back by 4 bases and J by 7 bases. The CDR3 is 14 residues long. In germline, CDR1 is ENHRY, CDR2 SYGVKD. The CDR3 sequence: CAISGFPGQSEAFF. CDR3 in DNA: TGTGCCATCAGTGGATTCCCGGGACAGAGTGAAGCTTTCTTT.

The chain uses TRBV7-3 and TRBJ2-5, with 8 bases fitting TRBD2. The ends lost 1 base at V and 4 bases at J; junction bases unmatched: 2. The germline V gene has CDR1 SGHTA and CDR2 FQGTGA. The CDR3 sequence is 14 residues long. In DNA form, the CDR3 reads TGTGCCAGCAGCTTAAATAGCGGGGCAGAGACCCAGTACTTC. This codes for CASSLNSGAETQYF.

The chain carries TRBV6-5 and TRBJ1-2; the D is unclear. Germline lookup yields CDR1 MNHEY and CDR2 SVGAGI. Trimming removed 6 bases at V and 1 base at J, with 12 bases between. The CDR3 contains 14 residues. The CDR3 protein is CASRPADFNYGYTF. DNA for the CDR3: TGTGCCAGCAGACCAGCGGACTTTAACTATGGCTACACCTTC.

The CDR3 is CASSSGQGGTGELFF. In DNA, the CDR3 is TGTGCCAGTAGTTCTGGACAGGGCGGGACCGGGGAGCTGTTTTTT. The V and J genes are TRBV19 and TRBJ2-2, with 8 bases matching TRBD1. Trimming at V came to 5 bases and at J to 5 bases, leaving 7 bases not matched to a gene. Germline V lookup: CDR1 LNHDA, CDR2 SQIVND (reference sequence). CDR3 length: 15 residues.

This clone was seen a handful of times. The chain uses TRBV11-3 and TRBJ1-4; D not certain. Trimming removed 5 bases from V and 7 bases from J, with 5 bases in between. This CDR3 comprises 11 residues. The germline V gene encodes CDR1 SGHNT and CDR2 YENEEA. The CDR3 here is CASSLSEKLFF. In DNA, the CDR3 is TGTGCCAGCAGCCTCAGTGAAAAACTGTTTTTT.

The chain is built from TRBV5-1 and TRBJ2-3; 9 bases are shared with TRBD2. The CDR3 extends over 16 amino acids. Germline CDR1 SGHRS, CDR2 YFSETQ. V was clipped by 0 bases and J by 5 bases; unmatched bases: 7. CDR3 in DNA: TGCGCCAGCAGCTTGGAGGGTAGCGGGGGCGAAGATACGCAGTATTTT. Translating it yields CASSLEGSGGEDTQYF.

Here the CDR3 DNA reads TGTGCCAGCAGCCAAGATCTTGGACAGAGCGGAGCTTTCTTT. It codes for CASSQDLGQSGAFF. This chain joins TRBV4-2 and TRBJ1-1; D may be TRBD1 (6 bases). The CDR3 has 14 amino acids. V lost 0 bases to trimming and J lost 10 bases, with 15 bases between them. CDR1 and CDR2 (germline): LGHNA, YNFKEQ.

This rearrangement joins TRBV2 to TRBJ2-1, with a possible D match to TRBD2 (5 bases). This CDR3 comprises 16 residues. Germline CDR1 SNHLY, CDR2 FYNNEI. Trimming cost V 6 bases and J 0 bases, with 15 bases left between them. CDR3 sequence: CASSQTRVPSYNEQFF. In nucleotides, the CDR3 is TGTGCCAGCAGCCAAACTAGGGTACCCTCCTACAATGAGCAGTTCTTC.

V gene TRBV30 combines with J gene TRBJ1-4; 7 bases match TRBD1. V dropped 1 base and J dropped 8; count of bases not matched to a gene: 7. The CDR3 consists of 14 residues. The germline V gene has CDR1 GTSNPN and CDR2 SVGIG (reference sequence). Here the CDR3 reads CAWSATGVGEKLFF. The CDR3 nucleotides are TGTGCCTGGAGTGCTACAGGGGTAGGAGAAAAACTGTTTTTT.

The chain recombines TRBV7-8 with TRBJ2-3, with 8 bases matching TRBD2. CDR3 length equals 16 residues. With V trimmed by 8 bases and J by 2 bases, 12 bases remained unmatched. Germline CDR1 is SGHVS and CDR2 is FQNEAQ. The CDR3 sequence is CASGRGAGGSTDTQYF. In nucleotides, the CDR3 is TGTGCCAGCGGCCGAGGGGCGGGGGGTTCCACAGATACGCAGTATTTT.

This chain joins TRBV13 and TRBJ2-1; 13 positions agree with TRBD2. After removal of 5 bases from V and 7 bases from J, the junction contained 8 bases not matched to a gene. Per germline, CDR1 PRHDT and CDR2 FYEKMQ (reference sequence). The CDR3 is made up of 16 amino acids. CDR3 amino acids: CASSLRLAGGGNEQFF. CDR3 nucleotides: TGTGCCAGCAGCCTCCGACTAGCGGGGGGCGGGAATGAGCAGTTCTTC.